The source of this TCR beta chain is a study of regulatory T cells in long-lasting Graves disease. The V gene's germline CDR1 is SQVTM and CDR2 ANQGSEA. The CDR3 totals 13 residues. V was cut by 3 bases and J by 2 bases, with 11 bases left in between. For TCR beta, libraries came from iRepertoire HTBI primers and Arm-PCR of CDR3 regions. Using its own MiXCR run on the multiplex PCR reads, TCRdb lists one record per CDR3 protein. Among hundreds of thousands of distinct CDR3 sequences listed, under 20% were seen once. This clonotype was detected ten times or more. Its antigen is not known. Study-level points and caveats: Preferential use of TRBV28, TRBJ1-2 and TRBJ2-5 was seen in persistent disease.

Described time point: newly diagnosed GD, antithyroid drugs for less than 3 months. Isolated PBMC RNA provided the starting material for the TCR library. The same specimen was also included in a second study, on T cells in Graves' hyperthyroidism and ophthalmopathy. That work contributes: For the diagnoses, clinical symptoms, serum thyroxine and TRAb, thyroid ultrasound and orbital computed tomography were used.

Sequenced material: peripheral blood mononuclear cells (PBMCs), taken at new diagnosis, from a patient treated with antithyroid drugs. This receptor was obtained from a woman aged 30 to 39 with Graves disease. The chain couples TRBV29-1 to TRBJ2-7; possibly TRBD1 or TRBD2 for D (5 bases each). CDR3 sequence: CSVEGTLPYEQYF. Written as DNA, the CDR3 is TGCAGCGTTGAGGGGACCCTTCCCTACGAGCAGTACTTC.